These T cell receptor beta chains were read from a single sample in a study of blood T cell repertoires in COVID-19. Clones were read by immunoSEQ multiplex PCR, and TCRdb kept only the in-frame ones, dropping some. The table has a few hundred thousand clones, 86% seen once. Source material: peripheral blood. These receptors all stem from a man younger than 35 with active or convalescent COVID-19. The CDR3 runs from the conserved cysteine through the conserved F or W. Each record gives: D gene, J gene, V gene, clone size, CDR3 protein, CDR3 DNA. A D gene is named only where the DNA matches it firmly. The listing skips clone size in some rows; elsewhere it reads once, few, many or a size class.

d_gene: .
j_gene: TRBJ2-5
v_gene: TRBV9
abundance: .
CDR3aa: CASSADVRGETQYF
CDR3nt: TGTGCCAGCAGCGCAGATGTTAGGGGGGAGACCCAGTACTTC

d_gene: TRBD1
j_gene: TRBJ2-2
v_gene: TRBV7-9
abundance: .
CDR3aa: CASSSGTVNTGELFF
CDR3nt: TGTGCCAGCAGCTCCGGGACAGTGAACACCGGGGAGCTGTTTTTT

d_gene: .
j_gene: TRBJ1-4
v_gene: TRBV3-1/TRBV3-2
abundance: .
CDR3aa: CASSQQGSEKLFF
CDR3nt: TGTGCCAGCAGCCAACAGGGGAGCGAAAAACTGTTTTTT

d_gene: .
j_gene: TRBJ1-3
v_gene: TRBV10-3
abundance: .
CDR3aa: CAIRAEVTGNTIYF
CDR3nt: TGTGCCATCAGAGCAGAGGTTACAGGGAACACCATATATTTT

d_gene: .
j_gene: TRBJ1-1
v_gene: TRBV7-4
abundance: .
CDR3aa: CASSPEGGKRKLNTEAFF
CDR3nt: TGTGCCAGCTCCCCCGAGGGGGGGAAGAGGAAACTGAACACTGAAGCTTTCTTT

d_gene: TRBD1
j_gene: TRBJ2-7
v_gene: TRBV10-3
abundance: .
CDR3aa: CAISEGQGASEQYF
CDR3nt: TGTGCCATCAGTGAGGGACAGGGGGCTTCCGAGCAGTACTTC

d_gene: .
j_gene: TRBJ1-3
v_gene: TRBV5-1
abundance: few
CDR3aa: CASSEEPGNTIYF
CDR3nt: TGCGCCAGCAGCGAGGAACCTGGAAACACCATATATTTT

d_gene: .
j_gene: TRBJ2-7
v_gene: TRBV5-1
abundance: .
CDR3aa: CASSLGSGWGYEQYF
CDR3nt: TGCGCCAGCAGCTTGGGTAGCGGTTGGGGCTACGAGCAGTACTTC

d_gene: .
j_gene: TRBJ1-1
v_gene: TRBV24-1
abundance: .
CDR3aa: CATRGANTEAFF
CDR3nt: TGTGCCACCAGGGGGGCGAACACTGAAGCTTTCTTT

d_gene: TRBD1
j_gene: TRBJ1-3
v_gene: TRBV10-3
abundance: .
CDR3aa: CAISGTDGNTIYF
CDR3nt: TGTGCCATCAGCGGGACAGATGGAAACACCATATATTTT

d_gene: .
j_gene: TRBJ1-5
v_gene: TRBV19
abundance: .
CDR3aa: CASSTQTGQPQHF
CDR3nt: TGTGCCAGTAGTACTCAGACAGGACAGCCCCAGCATTTT

d_gene: .
j_gene: TRBJ1-1
v_gene: TRBV5-4
abundance: .
CDR3aa: CASSPRLNTEAFF
CDR3nt: TGTGCCAGCAGCCCCAGGTTGAACACTGAAGCTTTCTTT

d_gene: .
j_gene: TRBJ1-1
v_gene: TRBV29-1
abundance: .
CDR3aa: CSAERGAPGTEAFF
CDR3nt: TGCAGCGCTGAACGGGGGGCGCCGGGTACTGAAGCTTTCTTT

d_gene: TRBD1
j_gene: TRBJ1-4
v_gene: TRBV27
abundance: .
CDR3aa: CASRRQGTTNEKLFF
CDR3nt: TGTGCCAGCAGGCGACAGGGAACAACTAATGAAAAACTGTTTTTT

d_gene: .
j_gene: TRBJ1-1
v_gene: TRBV3-1/TRBV3-2
abundance: .
CDR3aa: CASSQVNRGNTEAFF
CDR3nt: TGTGCCAGCAGCCAAGTGAACCGGGGAAACACTGAAGCTTTCTTT

d_gene: TRBD1
j_gene: TRBJ2-7
v_gene: TRBV28
abundance: once
CDR3aa: CASRIGTAYEQYF
CDR3nt: TGTGCCAGCAGAATCGGGACAGCCTACGAGCAGTACTTC

d_gene: .
j_gene: TRBJ1-1
v_gene: TRBV27
abundance: .
CDR3aa: CASRYKPNTEAFF
CDR3nt: TGTGCCAGCAGATACAAACCGAACACTGAAGCTTTCTTT

d_gene: TRBD1
j_gene: TRBJ1-5
v_gene: TRBV6-2/TRBV6-3
abundance: .
CDR3aa: CASSYIQGAMSNQPQHF
CDR3nt: TGTGCCAGCAGTTATATACAGGGGGCTATGAGCAATCAGCCCCAGCATTTT

d_gene: TRBD1
j_gene: TRBJ2-1
v_gene: TRBV4-1
abundance: .
CDR3aa: CASSQDLRQGYNEQFF
CDR3nt: TGCGCCAGCAGCCAAGATCTGAGACAGGGATACAATGAGCAGTTCTTC

d_gene: .
j_gene: TRBJ2-7
v_gene: TRBV6-5
abundance: .
CDR3aa: CASRRARSATYEQYF
CDR3nt: TGTGCCAGCAGGAGGGCAAGGAGCGCAACCTACGAGCAGTACTTC

d_gene: TRBD2
j_gene: TRBJ2-1
v_gene: TRBV4-2
abundance: once
CDR3aa: CASSPRTSGDNNEQFF
CDR3nt: TGTGCCAGCAGCCCGAGGACTAGCGGGGACAACAATGAGCAGTTCTTC

d_gene: .
j_gene: TRBJ1-1
v_gene: TRBV14
abundance: .
CDR3aa: CASSQDLRGTEAFF
CDR3nt: TGTGCCAGCAGCCAAGATCTTCGGGGGACTGAAGCTTTCTTT

d_gene: TRBD1
j_gene: TRBJ2-7
v_gene: TRBV5-6
abundance: .
CDR3aa: CASALAAGTGAEQYF
CDR3nt: TGTGCCAGCGCCTTAGCCGCCGGGACAGGGGCCGAGCAGTACTTC

d_gene: TRBD1
j_gene: TRBJ2-1
v_gene: TRBV6-5
abundance: .
CDR3aa: CASNDRGNEQFF
CDR3nt: TGTGCCAGCAACGACAGGGGGAATGAGCAGTTCTTC

d_gene: TRBD1
j_gene: TRBJ1-1
v_gene: TRBV28
abundance: .
CDR3aa: CASSGTGTGITEAFF
CDR3nt: TGTGCCAGCAGTGGAACCGGGACAGGGATTACTGAAGCTTTCTTT

d_gene: .
j_gene: TRBJ2-5
v_gene: TRBV4-1
abundance: .
CDR3aa: CASSQDWLGVRETQYF
CDR3nt: TGCGCCAGCAGCCAAGATTGGTTAGGAGTCCGGGAGACCCAGTACTTC

d_gene: TRBD1
j_gene: TRBJ2-7
v_gene: TRBV27
abundance: few
CDR3aa: CASGTGTGGYEQYF
CDR3nt: TGTGCCAGCGGAACCGGGACAGGGGGGTACGAGCAGTACTTC

d_gene: .
j_gene: TRBJ2-7
v_gene: TRBV2
abundance: .
CDR3aa: CASNSGAGLFDKYF
CDR3nt: TGTGCCAGCAATTCAGGGGCCGGCTTATTCGATAAGTACTTC

d_gene: .
j_gene: TRBJ1-1
v_gene: TRBV28
abundance: .
CDR3aa: CASSLEHRGWGVAFF
CDR3nt: TGTGCCAGCAGTTTGGAACATAGGGGTTGGGGGGTAGCTTTCTTT

d_gene: .
j_gene: TRBJ1-5
v_gene: TRBV6-2/TRBV6-3
abundance: .
CDR3aa: CASSLDSNQPQHF
CDR3nt: TGTGCCAGCAGTTTGGACAGTAATCAGCCCCAGCATTTT

d_gene: .
j_gene: TRBJ1-3
v_gene: TRBV6-5
abundance: .
CDR3aa: CASEGSYGNTIYF
CDR3nt: TGTGCCAGCGAGGGATCGTATGGAAACACCATATATTTT

d_gene: TRBD2
j_gene: TRBJ2-1
v_gene: TRBV28
abundance: .
CDR3aa: CASNRLAVAISYNEQFF
CDR3nt: TGTGCCAGCAATCGACTAGCGGTGGCTATCTCCTACAATGAGCAGTTCTTC

d_gene: .
j_gene: TRBJ1-1
v_gene: TRBV4-1
abundance: .
CDR3aa: CASSQDSGNTEAFF
CDR3nt: TGCGCCAGCAGCCAAGATAGCGGGAACACTGAAGCTTTCTTT

d_gene: .
j_gene: TRBJ1-2
v_gene: TRBV4-1
abundance: .
CDR3aa: CASSQDPGQGGLRGYTF
CDR3nt: TGCGCCAGCAGCCAAGATCCCGGCCAGGGCGGTCTAAGGGGCTACACCTTC

d_gene: .
j_gene: TRBJ2-3
v_gene: TRBV10-3
abundance: .
CDR3aa: CAISRAETSTDTQYF
CDR3nt: TGTGCCATCTCCAGGGCGGAGACTAGCACAGATACGCAGTATTTT

d_gene: .
j_gene: TRBJ2-6
v_gene: TRBV18
abundance: .
CDR3aa: CASGTGSGANVLTF
CDR3nt: TGTGCCAGCGGTACAGGGTCTGGGGCCAACGTCCTGACTTTC

d_gene: TRBD2
j_gene: TRBJ2-3
v_gene: TRBV7-3
abundance: .
CDR3aa: CASSEGTSGRVTQYF
CDR3nt: TGTGCCAGCAGCGAAGGGACTAGCGGGAGGGTTACGCAGTATTTT

d_gene: TRBD2
j_gene: TRBJ2-7
v_gene: TRBV9
abundance: .
CDR3aa: CASSVVSGGREQYF
CDR3nt: TGTGCCAGCAGCGTAGTCAGCGGGGGTCGGGAGCAGTACTTC

d_gene: TRBD2
j_gene: TRBJ2-1
v_gene: TRBV3-1/TRBV3-2
abundance: .
CDR3aa: CASSQLAGAYNEQFF
CDR3nt: TGTGCCAGCAGCCAACTAGCGGGGGCCTACAATGAGCAGTTCTTC

d_gene: .
j_gene: TRBJ2-1
v_gene: TRBV19
abundance: .
CDR3aa: CASTTGGFPFF
CDR3nt: TGTGCCAGCACGACCGGAGGTTTTCCCTTCTTC

d_gene: .
j_gene: TRBJ1-2
v_gene: TRBV15
abundance: .
CDR3aa: CATSRVGTTNYGYTF
CDR3nt: TGTGCCACCAGCAGAGTTGGCACAACCAACTATGGCTACACCTTC

d_gene: .
j_gene: TRBJ1-2
v_gene: TRBV3-1/TRBV3-2
abundance: .
CDR3aa: CASSHTGQTYGYTF
CDR3nt: TGTGCCAGCAGCCACACCGGACAGACCTATGGCTACACCTTC

d_gene: .
j_gene: TRBJ1-1
v_gene: TRBV7-9
abundance: .
CDR3aa: CASSLGADRRTEAFF
CDR3nt: TGTGCCAGCAGCTTAGGGGCGGACAGACGGACTGAAGCTTTCTTT

d_gene: .
j_gene: TRBJ1-6
v_gene: TRBV29-1
abundance: .
CDR3aa: CSVGEYDNSPLHF
CDR3nt: TGCAGCGTTGGGGAGTACGATAATTCACCCCTCCACTTT

d_gene: TRBD2
j_gene: TRBJ2-1
v_gene: TRBV6-5
abundance: .
CDR3aa: CASSRGTSAYNEQFF
CDR3nt: TGTGCCAGCAGTCGAGGGACTAGCGCCTACAATGAGCAGTTCTTC

d_gene: .
j_gene: TRBJ1-4
v_gene: TRBV7-9
abundance: .
CDR3aa: CASTPVGQGGEEKLFF
CDR3nt: TGTGCCAGCACTCCTGTGGGGCAGGGCGGGGAGGAAAAACTGTTTTTT

d_gene: .
j_gene: TRBJ1-4
v_gene: TRBV29-1
abundance: .
CDR3aa: CSVEAGSGEKLFF
CDR3nt: TGCAGCGTTGAAGCAGGCTCGGGGGAAAAACTGTTTTTT

d_gene: .
j_gene: TRBJ2-3
v_gene: TRBV4-1
abundance: .
CDR3aa: CASSRERGSSTDTQYF
CDR3nt: TGCGCCAGCAGCCGTGAAAGAGGTTCTAGCACAGATACGCAGTATTTT